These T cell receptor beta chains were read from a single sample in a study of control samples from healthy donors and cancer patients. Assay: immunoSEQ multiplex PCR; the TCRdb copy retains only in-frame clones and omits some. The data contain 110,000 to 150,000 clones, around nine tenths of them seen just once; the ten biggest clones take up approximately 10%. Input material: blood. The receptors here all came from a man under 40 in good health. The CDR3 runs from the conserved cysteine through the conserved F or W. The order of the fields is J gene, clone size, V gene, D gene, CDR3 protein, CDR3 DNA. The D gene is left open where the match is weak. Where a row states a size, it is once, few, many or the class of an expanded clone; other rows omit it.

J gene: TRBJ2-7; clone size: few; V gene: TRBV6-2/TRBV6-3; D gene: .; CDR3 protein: CASSYSLATDEQYF; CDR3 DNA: TGTGCCAGCAGTTACTCACTAGCCACTGACGAGCAGTACTTC
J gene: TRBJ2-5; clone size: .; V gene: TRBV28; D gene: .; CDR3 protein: CASSSLQETQYF; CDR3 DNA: TGTGCCAGCAGCTCGTTACAAGAGACCCAGTACTTC
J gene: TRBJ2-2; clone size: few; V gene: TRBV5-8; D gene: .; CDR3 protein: CASSWTTGELFF; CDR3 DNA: TGTGCCAGCAGCTGGACAACCGGGGAGCTGTTTTTT
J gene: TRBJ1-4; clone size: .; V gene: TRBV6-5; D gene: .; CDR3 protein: CASSNPGREKLFF; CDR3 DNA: TGTGCCAGCAGTAACCCGGGACGGGAAAAACTGTTTTTT
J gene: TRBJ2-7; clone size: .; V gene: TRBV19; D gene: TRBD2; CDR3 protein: CASPPRQRLAGDHSYEQYF; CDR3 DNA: TGTGCCAGTCCCCCACGACAGCGACTAGCGGGAGATCACTCCTACGAGCAGTACTTC
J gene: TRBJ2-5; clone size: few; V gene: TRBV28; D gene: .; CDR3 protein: CASSLTEETQYF; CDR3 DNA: TGTGCCAGCAGTTTAACAGAAGAGACCCAGTACTTC
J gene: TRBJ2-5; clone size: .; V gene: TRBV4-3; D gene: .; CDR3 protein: CASSQDSGTGETQYF; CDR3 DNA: TGCGCCAGCAGCCAAGATTCGGGCACCGGGGAGACCCAGTACTTC
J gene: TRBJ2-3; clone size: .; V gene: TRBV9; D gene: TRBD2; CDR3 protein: CASNALSGGSTDTQYF; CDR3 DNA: TGTGCCAGCAACGCGTTATCGGGGGGAAGCACAGATACGCAGTATTTT
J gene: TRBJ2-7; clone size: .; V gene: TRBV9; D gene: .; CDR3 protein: CASSVDQGLKQYF; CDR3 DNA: TGTGCCAGCAGCGTAGATCAGGGGTTGAAGCAGTACTTC
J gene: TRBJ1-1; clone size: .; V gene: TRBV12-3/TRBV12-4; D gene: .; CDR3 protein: CASSNLGRTEAFF; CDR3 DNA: TGTGCCAGCAGCAATCTGGGGCGCACTGAAGCTTTCTTT
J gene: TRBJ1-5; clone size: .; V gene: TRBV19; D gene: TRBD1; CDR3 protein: CASSIQLGAGGLPQHF; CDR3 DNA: TGTGCCAGTAGTATTCAATTAGGGGCAGGGGGCTTGCCCCAGCATTTT
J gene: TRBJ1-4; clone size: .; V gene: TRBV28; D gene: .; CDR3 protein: CASSEGGSTNEKLFF; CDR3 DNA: TGTGCCAGCAGTGAGGGGGGTTCAACTAATGAAAAACTGTTTTTT
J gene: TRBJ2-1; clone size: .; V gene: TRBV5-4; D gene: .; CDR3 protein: CASSWSAYNEQFF; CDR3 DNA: TGTGCCAGCAGCTGGTCCGCCTACAATGAGCAGTTCTTC
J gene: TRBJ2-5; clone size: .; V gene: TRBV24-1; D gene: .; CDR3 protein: CATSDQSGSIPFETQYF; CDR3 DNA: TGTGCCACCAGTGATCAGTCCGGCTCGATCCCATTTGAGACCCAGTACTTC
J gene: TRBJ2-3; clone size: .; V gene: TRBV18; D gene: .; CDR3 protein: CASSQTTSTDTQYF; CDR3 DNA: TGTGCCAGCTCACAGACAACTAGCACAGATACGCAGTATTTT
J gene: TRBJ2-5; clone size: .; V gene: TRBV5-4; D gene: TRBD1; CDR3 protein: CASSPWTGGGQETQYF; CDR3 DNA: TGTGCCAGCAGCCCCTGGACAGGGGGGGGGCAAGAGACCCAGTACTTC
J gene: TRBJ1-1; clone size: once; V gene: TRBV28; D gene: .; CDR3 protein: CASSLLNTEAFF; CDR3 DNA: TGTGCCAGCAGTTTACTGAACACTGAAGCTTTCTTT
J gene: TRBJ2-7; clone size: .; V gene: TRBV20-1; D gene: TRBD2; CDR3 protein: CSASLAGVGEQYF; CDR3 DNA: TGCAGTGCTAGTCTAGCGGGAGTGGGAGAGCAGTACTTC
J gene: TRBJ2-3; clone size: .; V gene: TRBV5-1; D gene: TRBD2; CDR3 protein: CASSLVLAESTDTQYF; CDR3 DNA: TGCGCCAGCAGCTTGGTTCTAGCGGAGAGCACAGATACGCAGTATTTT
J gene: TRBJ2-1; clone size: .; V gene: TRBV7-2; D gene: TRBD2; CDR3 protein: CASSLEGGPEQFF; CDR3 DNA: TGTGCCAGCAGCTTAGAGGGAGGGCCTGAGCAGTTCTTC